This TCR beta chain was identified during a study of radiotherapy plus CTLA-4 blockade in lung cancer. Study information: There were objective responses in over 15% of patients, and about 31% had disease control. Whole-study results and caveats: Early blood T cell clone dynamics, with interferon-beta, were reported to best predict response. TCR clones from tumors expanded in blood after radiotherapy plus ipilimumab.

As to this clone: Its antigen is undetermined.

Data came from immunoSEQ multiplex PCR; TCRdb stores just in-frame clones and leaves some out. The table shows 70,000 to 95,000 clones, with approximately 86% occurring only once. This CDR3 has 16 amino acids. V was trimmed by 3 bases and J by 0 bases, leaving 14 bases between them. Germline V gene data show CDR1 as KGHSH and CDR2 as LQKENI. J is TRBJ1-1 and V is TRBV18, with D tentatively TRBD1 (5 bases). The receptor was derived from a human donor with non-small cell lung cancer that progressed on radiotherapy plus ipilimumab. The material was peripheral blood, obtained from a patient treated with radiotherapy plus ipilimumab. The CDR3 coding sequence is TGTGCCAGCTCACCTTTCGGGGCAGGGATGAACACTGAAGCTTTCTTT. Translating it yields CASSPFGAGMNTEAFF.